What follows are 29 T cell receptor beta chains derived from one specimen sequenced in a study of blood T cell repertoires in COVID-19. Clones were read by immunoSEQ multiplex PCR, and TCRdb kept only the in-frame ones, dropping some. The sample comprises some 240,000 clones, roughly 82% of which are singletons, and around 1.5% rests with the top ten. Sample: peripheral blood. The source of these receptors is a woman between 35 and 50 years old who had recovered from COVID-19.

The gene calls are TRBV5-1 and TRBJ1-1; the D is unclear. CDR1 and CDR2 (germline): SGHRS, YFSETQ. This CDR3 comprises 15 residues. Trimming left V 4 bases short and J 1 base short, with 14 bases between. The DNA for the CDR3 is TGCGCCAGCAGCATCCTTGGCCCTGCGAACACTGAAGCTTTCTTT. Encoded protein: CASSILGPANTEAFF.

V gene TRBV19 combines with J gene TRBJ2-7, with 8 bases aligning to TRBD1. Trimming at V came to 8 bases and at J to 7 bases, leaving 13 bases not matched to a gene. Germline-derived CDR1 and CDR2 are LNHDA and SQIVND (reference sequence). This CDR3 spans 14 amino acids. The chain's CDR3 is CASSKTGEFGEQYF. For the CDR3, the DNA is TGTGCCAGTTCTAAGACAGGGGAGTTCGGGGAGCAGTACTTC.

CDR3 region: CASSLQGDTGELFF. In DNA, the CDR3 is TGTGCCAGCAGCTTACAGGGGGACACCGGGGAGCTGTTTTTT. The chain employs TRBV7-3 and TRBJ2-2; 7 bases are shared with TRBD1. The CDR3 length is 14 residues. The trim removed 2 bases at V and 3 bases at J, leaving 0 bases unmatched. CDR1 is SGHTA and CDR2 is FQGTGA in the germline V gene.

This clone was detected only once. V usage is TRBV10-3 and J usage is TRBJ2-3, with 12 bases lining up with TRBD2. Germline V CDR1 and CDR2: ENHRY, SYGVKD. This CDR3 contains 14 residues. J gave up 4 bases and V 4 bases, and 0 bases lay outside the gene matches. The DNA for the CDR3 is TGTGCCATCAGTGGGACTAGCGGGGCAGATACGCAGTATTTT. It is translated as CAISGTSGADTQYF.

J is TRBJ1-3 and V is TRBV11-1, with D maybe TRBD1 (6 bases). The CDR3 consists of 15 residues. Germline assignment: CDR1 SGHAT and CDR2 FQDESV (reference sequence). Trimming removed 10 bases at V and 4 bases at J, with 20 bases between. In DNA form, the CDR3 reads TGTGCCACAAAGGGGGAAGGGGTAATAGGAAACACCATATATTTT. This gives the protein CATKGEGVIGNTIYF.

V and J are TRBV11-3 and TRBJ1-4, with D possibly being TRBD1 (5 bases). V shed 3 bases and J shed 4 bases, with 12 bases lying between them. The CDR3 has 15 amino acids. CDR1 SGHNT and CDR2 YENEEA come from the germline V gene. Written as DNA, the CDR3 is TGTGCCAGCAGCTTTCGTACAGGCTATAATGAAAAACTGTTTTTT. It codes for CASSFRTGYNEKLFF.

The chain combines TRBV28 with TRBJ2-7, with 12 bases matching TRBD2. There are 16 residues in the CDR3. The germline CDR1 and CDR2 sequences are MDHEN and SYDVKM. With V trimmed by 8 bases and J by 1 base, 9 bases remained unmatched. CDR3 sequence reads: CASGLGTSGLSYEQYF. The CDR3 DNA follows: TGTGCCAGCGGACTAGGGACTAGCGGGTTATCCTACGAGCAGTACTTC. Full variable domain (missing parts from reference TRBV28 and TRBJ2-7): DVKVTQSSRYLVKRTGEKVFLECVQDMDHENMFWYRQDPGLGLRLIYFSYDVKMKEKGDIPEGYSVSREKKERFSLILESASTNQTSMYLCASGLGTSGLSYEQYFGPGTRLTVT.

The chain joins TRBV2 to TRBJ1-3; D is undetermined. Per the germline V gene, CDR1 is SNHLY and CDR2 is FYNNEI. V was shortened by 4 bases and J by 4 bases, with 2 bases between the two germline ends. This CDR3 contains 11 residues. CDR3 region: CASSAGNTIYF. CDR3 nucleotide sequence: TGTGCCAGCAGTGCAGGAAACACCATATATTTT.

The V gene is TRBV18, the J gene TRBJ1-5; perhaps TRBD1 as D (6 bases). There are 15 residues in the CDR3. V lost 1 base and J 6 bases, leaving 13 bases between the germline ends. CDR1 KGHSH and CDR2 LQKENI come from the germline V gene. CDR3 coding DNA: TGTGCCAGCTCACCACGTACTCAGGGGACTCAGCCCCAGCATTTT. Its translation is CASSPRTQGTQPQHF.

The V call is TRBV19, the J call TRBJ2-1, with D tentatively TRBD1 (5 bases). Germline CDR1 reads LNHDA; CDR2 reads SQIVND (reference sequence). The CDR3 sequence is 12 residues long. Trimming left V 6 bases short and J 9 bases short, with 12 bases between. CDR3 amino acids: CASRPREGEQFF. The CDR3 region has the DNA TGTGCCAGTAGACCCAGGGAAGGTGAGCAGTTCTTC.

This chain connects TRBV9 to TRBJ1-1, with 8 bases identical to TRBD1. The germline CDR1 and CDR2 sequences are SGDLS and YYNGEE. The V segment lost 2 bases and the J segment 0 bases; nucleotides outside the gene matches: 0. The CDR3 is 14 residues long. DNA of the CDR3: TGTGCCAGCAGCGTGACAGGGGTGAACACTGAAGCTTTCTTT. It yields the protein CASSVTGVNTEAFF.

This clone occurred a few times. This CDR3 reads CAWSRQENTEAFF. CDR3 nucleotides: TGTGCCTGGAGTCGACAGGAGAACACTGAAGCTTTCTTT. The rearrangement links TRBV30 to TRBJ1-1; a weak D match, TRBD1 (6 bases). V gave up 2 bases and J gave up 1 base, with 8 bases separating them. Germline CDR1 GTSNPN, CDR2 SVGIG (reference sequence). The CDR3 spans 13 residues.

The chain recombines TRBV7-8 with TRBJ2-6; 7 bases agree with TRBD2. The CDR3 runs 21 residues. Germline lookup yields CDR1 SGHVS and CDR2 FQNEAQ. The V gene end was trimmed by 5 bases and the J gene end by 0 bases; junction bases not matched to a gene: 19. The CDR3 sequence is CASSLYDFLARDYSGANVLTF. DNA of the CDR3: TGTGCCAGCAGCCTTTACGATTTTTTGGCCAGGGACTACTCTGGGGCCAACGTCCTGACTTTC.

V and J are TRBV7-6 and TRBJ1-1; TRBD1 matches 10 bases. The CDR3 is 16 amino acids. V lost 5 bases, J lost 5 bases, and 11 bases stayed unmatched. CDR1 is SGHVS and CDR2 is FNYEAQ in the germline V gene. The CDR3 protein is CASSVGQGMVRTEAFF. The DNA for the CDR3 is TGTGCCAGCAGCGTGGGACAGGGGATGGTGAGAACTGAAGCTTTCTTT.

The chain uses TRBV28 and TRBJ1-2, with 7 bases identical to TRBD1. V lost 1 base, J lost 0 bases, and 11 bases stayed unmatched. The CDR3 contains 18 residues. The V gene's germline CDR1 is MDHEN and CDR2 SYDVKM. The CDR3 DNA reads as TGTGCCAGCAGTTTATTGGGGGATGGGACAGCCCCTAACTATGGCTACACCTTC. This translates into CASSLLGDGTAPNYGYTF.

J is TRBJ2-7 and V is TRBV5-1; TRBD1 matches 12 bases. This CDR3 is 15 amino acids long. CDR1 and CDR2 (germline): SGHRS, YFSETQ. V gave up 3 bases and J gave up 9 bases; unmatched junction bases: 10. CDR3 region: CASSSGTGGIRGQYF. CDR3 DNA: TGCGCCAGCAGCTCCGGGACAGGGGGCATTCGGGGGCAGTACTTC.

The rearrangement joins TRBV10-2 to TRBJ1-2; 8 nucleotides match TRBD1. J was trimmed by 5 bases and V by 0 bases; bases with no gene match: 2. The germline V gene encodes CDR1 WSHSY and CDR2 SAAADI. The CDR3 consists of 14 residues. The CDR3 DNA reads as TGCGCCAGCAGTGAGTCTACAGGGGGGTATGGCTACACCTTC. Protein product: CASSESTGGYGYTF.

The sample holds a few counts of this clone. The genes are TRBV5-8 and TRBJ1-2, with 10 bases lining up with TRBD1. The CDR3 extends over 16 amino acids. J lost 6 bases, V lost 5 bases, and 13 bases had no gene match. Germline values: CDR1 SGHTS, CDR2 YDEGEE. The CDR3 sequence is CASRAGTGAGVHGYTF. CDR3 bases: TGTGCCAGCAGGGCCGGGACAGGGGCCGGGGTGCATGGCTACACCTTC.

The chain links TRBV7-8 to TRBJ2-1; weak D call: TRBD1 (5 bases). Germline V CDR1 and CDR2: SGHVS, FQNEAQ. This CDR3 contains 16 residues. The V end was cut by 1 base, the J end by 6 bases, with 16 bases between. The CDR3 DNA is TGTGCCAGCAGCTTAGTGGTCCCTACAGGTTCCAATGAGCAGTTCTTC. This codes for CASSLVVPTGSNEQFF.

The chain uses TRBV11-3 and TRBJ2-7; 11 nucleotides agree with TRBD1. The V and J ends lost 4 bases and 2 bases, in that order; junction bases with no gene match: 1. The CDR3 covers 14 residues. Per the germline V gene, CDR1 is SGHNT and CDR2 is YENEEA. CDR3 region: CASSWGQGAYEQYF. Written as DNA, the CDR3 is TGTGCCAGCAGCTGGGGACAGGGGGCCTACGAGCAGTACTTC.

The V gene is TRBV21-1, the J gene TRBJ1-6. TRBV21-1 corresponds to a pseudogene. The CDR3 sequence is 15 residues long. CDR3 coding DNA: TGTGCCAGCCCCATAGATAAGCGGGCTCGATCACCCCTCCACTTT. It is translated as CASPIDKRARSPLHF.

The chain has TRBV12-3 or TRBV12-4 and TRBJ2-7; no clear D. Trimming removed 3 bases at V and 7 bases at J, with 7 bases between. This CDR3 has 11 amino acids. The CDR3 DNA follows: TGTGCCAGCAGTTTTTACCGGGAGCAGTACTTC. Translated, it gives CASSFYREQYF.

This clone came up a few times. J is TRBJ2-5 and V is TRBV28; D call uncertain. The germline gives CDR1 MDHEN, CDR2 SYDVKM. The CDR3 consists of 15 residues. The ends were cut back, 1 base at V and 1 base at J, with 10 bases in the middle. CDR3 nucleotide sequence: TGTGCCAGCAGTTTATACGCGGTTGGCCAAGAGACCCAGTACTTC. It codes for CASSLYAVGQETQYF. Full variable domain (remainder filled in from reference TRBV28 and TRBJ2-5): DVKVTQSSRYLVKRTGEKVFLECVQDMDHENMFWYRQDPGLGLRLIYFSYDVKMKEKGDIPEGYSVSREKKERFSLILESASTNQTSMYLCASSLYAVGQETQYFGPGTRLLVL.

The chain recombines TRBV9 with TRBJ1-1; 7 positions match TRBD1. Losses at the gene ends were 2 bases for V and 4 bases for J; bases not matched to a gene: 5. Per the germline V gene, CDR1 is SGDLS and CDR2 is YYNGEE. The CDR3 contains 14 residues. For the CDR3, the DNA is TGTGCCAGCAGCGTGACAGGGCTGGGCACTGAAGCTTTCTTT. Its protein is CASSVTGLGTEAFF. Looking up the rest from reference TRBV9 and TRBJ1-1 gives the full variable domain: DSGVTQTPKHLITATGQRVTLRCSPRSGDLSVYWYQQSLDQGLQFLIQYYNGEERAKGNILERFSAQQFPDLHSELNLSSLELGDSALYFCASSVTGLGTEAFFGQGTRLTVV.

The V gene is TRBV4-1, the J gene TRBJ1-2, with D possibly TRBD1 on 5 matching bases. Per the germline V gene, CDR1 is MGHRA and CDR2 is YSYEKL. The CDR3 is 16 residues long. Trimming left V 2 bases short and J 2 bases short, with 15 bases between. The CDR3 reads CASSQPDRKSNYGYTF. The CDR3 DNA reads as TGCGCCAGCAGCCAACCCGACAGAAAGAGCAACTATGGCTACACCTTC.

The V and J genes are TRBV7-2 and TRBJ1-2; a possible D gene is TRBD1 (5 bases). This CDR3 contains 15 residues. Germline-derived CDR1 and CDR2 are SGHTA and FQGNSA. Trimming left V 1 base short and J 6 bases short, with 15 bases between. Here the CDR3 DNA reads TGTGCCAGCAGCTTAGTGGGGGGTTTAGTGGATGGCTACACCTTC. It translates to CASSLVGGLVDGYTF. Together with reference TRBV7-2 and TRBJ1-2, the CDR3 gives the full variable domain: GAGVSQSPSNKVTEKGKDVELRCDPISGHTALYWYRQSLGQGLEFLIYFQGNSAPDKSGLPSDRFSAERTGGSVSTLTIQRTQQEDSAVYLCASSLVGGLVDGYTFGSGTRLTVV.

The chain couples TRBV5-6 to TRBJ2-7; 13 nucleotides line up with TRBD2. CDR1 and CDR2 from the germline V gene are SGHDT and YYEEEE. The CDR3 has 18 residues. The junction had 12 bases not matched to a gene; V was cut back by 0 bases and J by 6 bases. CDR3 residues: CASSLADLGLAGRGEQYF. DNA of the CDR3: TGTGCCAGCAGCTTGGCGGACCTGGGACTAGCGGGGCGAGGCGAGCAGTACTTC.

This rearrangement joins TRBV5-1 to TRBJ2-1, with TRBD2 matching over 8 bases. V shed 3 bases, J shed 2 bases, and the junction held 7 bases outside the gene matches. CDR1 is SGHRS, CDR2 YFSETQ, per germline. The CDR3 spans 16 residues. The CDR3 sequence is CASSSPAGDTYNEQFF. DNA of the CDR3: TGCGCCAGCAGCTCCCCAGCGGGGGACACCTACAATGAGCAGTTCTTC.

The J gene is TRBJ1-4, the V gene TRBV19; D gene ambiguous. Trimming removed 1 base from V and 8 bases from J, with 11 bases in between. CDR1 and CDR2 (germline): LNHDA, SQIVND (reference sequence). This CDR3 comprises 14 residues. CDR3 sequence: CASSIARGSEKLFF. For the CDR3, the DNA is TGTGCCAGTAGTATAGCCCGAGGGAGCGAAAAACTGTTTTTT.